The present entry profiles one TCR beta chain with its context. The sample originates from a study of control samples from healthy donors and cancer patients. The repertoire was sequenced with immunoSEQ multiplex PCR; TCRdb's copy has only in-frame clones and lacks some. Among 85,000 to 100,000 clones listed, 85% to 95% were seen once. The material sequenced was blood. This sequence was found in a man younger than 35 in good health.

CDR3 residues: CASRPTLAAGAYNEQFF. The CDR3 region has the DNA TGTGCCAGCAGACCGACCCTAGCCGCGGGAGCGTACAATGAGCAGTTCTTC. The rearrangement joins TRBV27 to TRBJ2-1, with 7 positions matching TRBD2. Germline V gives CDR1 MNHEY, CDR2 SMNVEV (reference sequence). J gave up 4 bases and V 6 bases, and 15 bases lay outside the gene matches. The CDR3 length is 17 residues.